This passage covers 7 T cell receptor beta chains from one sample sequenced in a study of blood T cell repertoires in COVID-19. The data were produced by immunoSEQ multiplex PCR, yet TCRdb's version contains in-frame clones alone and is incomplete. The top ten hold approximately 16% of the sample, which has roughly 130,000 clones, around 85% seen once. The sequenced material came from peripheral blood. Every receptor here comes from a woman aged 50 to 60 with acute or convalescent COVID-19.

V gene TRBV2 combines with J gene TRBJ2-7; 9 bases are shared with TRBD1. This CDR3 region has 14 residues. The V gene end was trimmed by 1 base and the J gene end by 3 bases; junction bases not matched to a gene: 1. Per germline, CDR1 SNHLY and CDR2 FYNNEI. CDR3 DNA: TGTGCCAGCAGTGAAGGGACAGGGGTCTACGAGCAGTACTTC. Translated: CASSEGTGVYEQYF.

V gene TRBV3-1 (or the pseudogene TRBV3-2) combines with J gene TRBJ1-4, with D tentatively TRBD1 (5 bases). Germline CDR1 LGHDT, CDR2 YNNKEL (reference sequence). With 4 bases removed from V and 6 bases from J, the gap between germline ends came to 9 bases. This CDR3 region has 13 residues. The CDR3 here is CASSRGTYEKLFF. The CDR3, as DNA: TGTGCCAGCAGCCGCGGGACCTATGAAAAACTGTTTTTT.

The chain joins TRBV27 to TRBJ2-5, with a tentative D call TRBD1 (6 bases). The V gene's germline CDR1 is MNHEY and CDR2 SMNVEV (reference sequence). The ends were cut back, 5 bases at V and 3 bases at J, with 16 bases in the middle. The CDR3 has 15 amino acids. The CDR3 nucleotides are TGTGCCAGCAGTCAAACCGGGACACTTAAAGAGACCCAGTACTTC. Translating it yields CASSQTGTLKETQYF.

The chain recombines TRBV19 with TRBJ1-2; TRBD1 matches 8 bases. Germline loops: CDR1 LNHDA, CDR2 SQIVND (reference sequence). This CDR3 spans 15 amino acids. The trim removed 5 bases at V and 2 bases at J, leaving 7 bases unmatched. CDR3 loop: CASSPRTGINYGYTF. Here the CDR3 DNA reads TGTGCCAGTAGTCCGCGGACAGGGATAAACTATGGCTACACCTTC.

This sequence joins TRBV12-5 and TRBJ1-1, with D maybe TRBD1 (6 bases). Germline V lookup: CDR1 LGHNT, CDR2 FRNRAP. V dropped 1 base and J dropped 11 bases, with 14 bases sitting between them. The CDR3 has 13 amino acids. The CDR3 nucleotides are TGTGCTAGTGGTTTGGGATCGGACAGTCAGGCTTTCTTT. Encoded protein: CASGLGSDSQAFF.

V and J are TRBV5-1 and TRBJ1-1; possibly TRBD1 for D (6 bases). This CDR3 region has 13 residues. V lost 7 bases and J 5 bases, leaving 15 bases between the germline ends. CDR1 is SGHRS and CDR2 is YFSETQ in the germline V gene. The CDR3 reads CASQRGTGTEAFF. CDR3 bases: TGCGCCAGCCAGCGTGGAACAGGGACTGAAGCTTTCTTT. Complete variable domain (other parts from reference TRBV5-1 and TRBJ1-1): KAGVTQTPRYLIKTRGQQVTLSCSPISGHRSVSWYQQTPGQGLQFLFEYFSETQRNKGNFPGRFSGRQFSNSRSEMNVSTLELGDSALYLCASQRGTGTEAFFGQGTRLTVV.

This chain links TRBV30 with TRBJ1-6, with 8 bases matching TRBD1. From germline, CDR1 is GTSNPN and CDR2 SVGIG (reference sequence). This CDR3 spans 13 amino acids. Unmatched junction bases numbered 4, after V lost 2 bases and J lost 10 bases. CDR3 in amino acids: CAWSRQGSSPLHF. Written as DNA, the CDR3 is TGTGCCTGGAGTAGACAGGGGAGCTCACCCCTCCACTTT.